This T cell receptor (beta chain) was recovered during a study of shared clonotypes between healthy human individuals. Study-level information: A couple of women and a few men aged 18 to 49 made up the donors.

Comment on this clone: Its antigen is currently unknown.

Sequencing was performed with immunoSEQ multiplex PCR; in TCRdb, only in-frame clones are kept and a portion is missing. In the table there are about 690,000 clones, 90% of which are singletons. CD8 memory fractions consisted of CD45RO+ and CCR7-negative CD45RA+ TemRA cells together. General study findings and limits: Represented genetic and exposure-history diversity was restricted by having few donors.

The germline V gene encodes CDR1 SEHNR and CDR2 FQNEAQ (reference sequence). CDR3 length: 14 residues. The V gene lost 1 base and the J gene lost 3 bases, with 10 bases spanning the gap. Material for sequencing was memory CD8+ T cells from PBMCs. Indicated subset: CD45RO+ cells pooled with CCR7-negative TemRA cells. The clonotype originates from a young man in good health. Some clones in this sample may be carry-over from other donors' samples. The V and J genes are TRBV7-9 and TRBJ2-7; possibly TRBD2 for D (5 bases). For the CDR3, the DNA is TGTGCCAGCAGCTTAGTATCTCGGGACTACGAGCAGTACTTC. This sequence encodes CASSLVSRDYEQYF.